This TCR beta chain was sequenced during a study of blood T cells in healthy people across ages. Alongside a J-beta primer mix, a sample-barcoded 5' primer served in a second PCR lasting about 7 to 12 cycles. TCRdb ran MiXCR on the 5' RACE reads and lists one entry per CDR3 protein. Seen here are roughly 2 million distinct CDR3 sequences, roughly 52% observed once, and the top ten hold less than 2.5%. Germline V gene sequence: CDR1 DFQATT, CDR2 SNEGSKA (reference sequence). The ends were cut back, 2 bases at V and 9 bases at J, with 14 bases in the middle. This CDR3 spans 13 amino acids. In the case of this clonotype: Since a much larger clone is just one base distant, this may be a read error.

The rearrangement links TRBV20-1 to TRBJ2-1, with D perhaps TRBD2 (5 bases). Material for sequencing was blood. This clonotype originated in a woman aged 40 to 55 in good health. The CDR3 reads CSARPPGSGEQFF. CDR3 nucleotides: TGCAGTGCTAGACCTCCGGGGAGTGGTGAGCAGTTCTTC.